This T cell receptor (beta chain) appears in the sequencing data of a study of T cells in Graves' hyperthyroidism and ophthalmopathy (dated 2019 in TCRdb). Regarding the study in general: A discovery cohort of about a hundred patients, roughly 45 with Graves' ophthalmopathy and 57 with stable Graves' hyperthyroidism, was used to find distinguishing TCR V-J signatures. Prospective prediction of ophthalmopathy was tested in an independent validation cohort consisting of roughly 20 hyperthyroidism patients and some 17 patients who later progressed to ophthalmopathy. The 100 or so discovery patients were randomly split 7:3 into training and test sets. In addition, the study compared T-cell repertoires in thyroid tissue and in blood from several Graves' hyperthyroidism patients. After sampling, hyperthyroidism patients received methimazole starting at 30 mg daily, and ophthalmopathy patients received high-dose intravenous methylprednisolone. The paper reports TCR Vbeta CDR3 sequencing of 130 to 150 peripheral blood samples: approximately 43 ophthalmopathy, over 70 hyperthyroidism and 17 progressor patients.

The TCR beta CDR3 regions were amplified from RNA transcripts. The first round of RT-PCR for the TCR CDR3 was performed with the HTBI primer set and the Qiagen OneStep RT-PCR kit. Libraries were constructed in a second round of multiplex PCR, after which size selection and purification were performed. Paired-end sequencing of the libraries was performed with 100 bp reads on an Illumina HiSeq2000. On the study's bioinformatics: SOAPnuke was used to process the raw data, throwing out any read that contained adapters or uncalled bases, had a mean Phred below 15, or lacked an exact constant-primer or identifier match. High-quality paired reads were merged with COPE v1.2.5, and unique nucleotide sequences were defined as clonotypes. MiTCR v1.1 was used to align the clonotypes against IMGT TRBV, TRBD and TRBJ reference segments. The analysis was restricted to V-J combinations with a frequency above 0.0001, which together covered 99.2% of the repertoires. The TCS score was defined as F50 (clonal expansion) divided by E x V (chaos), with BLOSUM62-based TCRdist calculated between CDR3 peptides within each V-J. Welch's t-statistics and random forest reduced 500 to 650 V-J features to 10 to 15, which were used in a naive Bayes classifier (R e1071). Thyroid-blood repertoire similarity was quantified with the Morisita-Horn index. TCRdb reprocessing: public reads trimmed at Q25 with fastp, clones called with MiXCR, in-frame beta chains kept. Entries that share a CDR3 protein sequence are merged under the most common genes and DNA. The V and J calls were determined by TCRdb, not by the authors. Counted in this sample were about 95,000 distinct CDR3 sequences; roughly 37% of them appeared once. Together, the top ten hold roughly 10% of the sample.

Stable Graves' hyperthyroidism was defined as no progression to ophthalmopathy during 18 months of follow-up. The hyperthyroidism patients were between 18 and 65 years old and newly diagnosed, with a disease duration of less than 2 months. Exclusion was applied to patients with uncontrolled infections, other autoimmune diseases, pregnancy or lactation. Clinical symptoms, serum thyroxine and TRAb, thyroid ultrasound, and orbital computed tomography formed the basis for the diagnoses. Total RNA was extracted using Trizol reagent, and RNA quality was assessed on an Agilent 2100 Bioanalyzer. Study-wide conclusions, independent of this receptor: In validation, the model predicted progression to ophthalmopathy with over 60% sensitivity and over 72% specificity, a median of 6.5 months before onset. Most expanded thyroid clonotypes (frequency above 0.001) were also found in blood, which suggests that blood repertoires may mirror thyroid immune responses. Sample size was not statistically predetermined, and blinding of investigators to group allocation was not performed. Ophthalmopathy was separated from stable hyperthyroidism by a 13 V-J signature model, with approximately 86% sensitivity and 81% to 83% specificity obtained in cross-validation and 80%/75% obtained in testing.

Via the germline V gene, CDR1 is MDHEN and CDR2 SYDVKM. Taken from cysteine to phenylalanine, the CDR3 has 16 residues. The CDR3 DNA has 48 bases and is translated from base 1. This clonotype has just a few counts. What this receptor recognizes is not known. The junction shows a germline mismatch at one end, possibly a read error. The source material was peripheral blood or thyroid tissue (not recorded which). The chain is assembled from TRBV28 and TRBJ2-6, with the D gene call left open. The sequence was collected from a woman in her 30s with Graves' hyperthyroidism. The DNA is TGTGCCAGCAATGGCGGCCTAAATTCTGAGGCCAACGTCCTGACTTTC. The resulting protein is CASNGGLNSEANVLTF. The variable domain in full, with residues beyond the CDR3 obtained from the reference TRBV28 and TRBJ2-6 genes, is DVKVTQSSRYLVKRTGEKVFLECVQDMDHENMFWYRQDPGLGLRLIYFSYDVKMKEKGDIPEGYSVSREKKERFSLILESASTNQTSMYLCASNGGLNSEANVLTFGAGSRLTVL.